This T cell receptor (beta chain) comes out of a study of PD-1 blockade in classical Hodgkin lymphoma. Points from the study as a whole: Complete responders had baseline diversity similar to newly diagnosed patients. Significant TCR diversity gains by C4D1 occurred in CD4+ but not CD8+ cells. Anyone who began nivolumab under 1 year after ASCT was excluded.

Here immunoSEQ multiplex PCR was the method, and the copy in TCRdb shows in-frame clones only, minus some. The table lists about 25,000 clones, roughly 80% of them singletons, with 2.5% to 3.5% in the top ten. As to time point: cycle 4 day 1 (C4D1), after five to seven weeks of nivolumab. Exposure to brentuximab vedotin varied, and each patient had relapsed following autologous stem cell transplantation. Purification of CD4+ T cells from thawed PBMCs was achieved by magnetic negative selection. The patients, who had relapsed/refractory classical Hodgkin lymphoma, achieved best responses of complete response, partial response or progressive disease. Germline lookup yields CDR1 SGHTA and CDR2 FQGNSA. With 4 bases removed from V and 4 bases from J, the gap between germline ends came to 13 bases. The CDR3 extends over 14 amino acids. With regard to this clone: Its specificity is not known.

This TCR came from a human donor with classical Hodgkin lymphoma. Sequenced here: CD4+ T cells from blood, sampled before the fourth cycle of nivolumab. This sequence joins TRBV7-2 and TRBJ2-5; unclear D gene. The DNA for the CDR3 is TGTGCCAGCAGCTCGAATCCGGGCCCAGAGACCCAGTACTTC. Amino acid sequence: CASSSNPGPETQYF.